The present TCR beta chain was sequenced within a study of shared clonotypes between healthy human individuals. Naivety among CD8 cells was defined by CD45RO negativity and positive CCR7 selection, thereby excluding terminally differentiated effector memory CD45RA+ cells. Here immunoSEQ multiplex PCR was the method, and the copy in TCRdb shows in-frame clones only, minus some. The profile covers 550,000 to 650,000 clones, with about 95% appearing a single time and approximately 0.12% taken by the ten largest. The specimen sequenced was naive CD8+ T cells sorted from blood. The TCR sequence derives from a woman in her 30s in good health.

The CDR3 spells CASRGGTSGYNEQFF. Written as DNA, the CDR3 is TGTGCCAGCCGCGGTGGGACTAGCGGGTACAATGAGCAGTTCTTC. The rearrangement joins TRBV27 to TRBJ2-1; 12 nucleotides agree with TRBD2. Losses at the gene ends were 8 bases for V and 4 bases for J; bases not matched to a gene: 6. From germline, CDR1 is MNHEY and CDR2 SMNVEV (reference sequence). This CDR3 has 15 residues.